Listed below are T cell receptor beta chains from one sample, sequenced in a study of vaccination effects on CD4 cells after COVID-19. Here immunoSEQ multiplex PCR was the method, and the copy in TCRdb shows in-frame clones only, minus some. The sample contains 55,000 to 75,000 clones, around 76% of which appear only once. Their specific antigens are unknown. The material sequenced was CD4+ T cells from PBMCs cultured with HCoV-OC43 spike peptides, taken before COVID-19 vaccination. These receptors were obtained from a human donor who received a COVID-19 vaccine. Both conserved end residues are part of each CDR3. D genes are given only for firm matches. The size of a clone is reported for some rows only, either as once, few or many, or as a class for expanded clones.

v_gene	d_gene	abundance	j_gene	CDR3aa	CDR3nt
TRBV7-2	TRBD2	once	TRBJ2-3	CASSFGTSGAGTDTQYF	TGTGCCAGCAGCTTCGGGACTAGCGGGGCGGGGACAGATACGCAGTATTTT
TRBV4-3	NA	few	TRBJ2-2	CASSQEGGLGIGELFF	TGCGCCAGCAGCCAAGAGGGCGGGCTGGGAATCGGGGAGCTGTTTTTT
TRBV6-5	NA	few	TRBJ1-1	CAIGVLNTEAFF	TGTGCCATTGGGGTCTTGAACACTGAAGCTTTCTTT
TRBV27	TRBD1	few	TRBJ1-5	CASSPGQGSGNQPQHF	TGTGCCAGCAGTCCAGGACAGGGATCGGGTAATCAGCCCCAGCATTTT
TRBV3-1/TRBV3-2	NA	many	TRBJ1-3	CASSQAAWGGGGNTIYF	TGTGCCAGCAGCCAAGCTGCATGGGGGGGAGGTGGAAACACCATATATTTT
TRBV30	NA	NA	TRBJ1-6	CAEGPRNSPLHF	TGTGCCGAGGGCCCGCGTAATTCACCCCTCCACTTT
TRBV5-1	TRBD1	NA	TRBJ2-2	CASSLRTGVTGELFF	TGCGCCAGCAGCTTGAGGACAGGGGTCACCGGGGAGCTGTTTTTT
TRBV5-1	TRBD2	once	TRBJ2-1	CASSRQVSGGAYNEQFF	TGCGCCAGCAGCCGACAAGTTAGCGGGGGGGCCTACAATGAGCAGTTCTTC
TRBV20-1	NA	NA	TRBJ1-1	CSAKGTSRAFF	TGCAGTGCTAAAGGGACATCACGGGCTTTCTTT
TRBV28	NA	NA	TRBJ1-3	CASSFRDSGGNTIYF	TGTGCCAGCAGTTTCAGGGATTCCGGAGGGAACACCATATATTTT
TRBV29-1	TRBD1	NA	TRBJ1-1	CSVESDRGTEAFF	TGCAGCGTTGAATCTGACAGGGGGACTGAAGCTTTCTTT
TRBV6-6	NA	NA	TRBJ1-1	CASGPGQMNTEAFF	TGTGCCAGCGGACCGGGACAAATGAACACTGAAGCTTTCTTT
TRBV5-8	NA	NA	TRBJ2-3	CASSLLDGDTQYF	TGTGCCAGCAGCTTGCTAGATGGAGATACGCAGTATTTT
TRBV6-1	NA	NA	TRBJ1-6	CASSEWGQTYNSPLHF	TGTGCCAGCAGTGAGTGGGGACAAACCTATAATTCACCCCTCCACTTT
TRBV6-6	TRBD1	NA	TRBJ2-3	CASSYWDRGEDTQYF	TGTGCCAGCAGTTACTGGGACAGGGGTGAGGATACGCAGTATTTT
TRBV27	TRBD1	few	TRBJ2-2	CASSSGTGSPTGELFF	TGTGCCAGCAGTTCCGGGACAGGGTCCCCCACCGGGGAGCTGTTTTTT
TRBV5-4	NA	few	TRBJ2-1	CASSTPVDGTYNEQFF	TGTGCCAGCAGCACACCTGTGGACGGGACCTACAATGAGCAGTTCTTC
TRBV6-2/TRBV6-3	NA	NA	TRBJ1-1	CASSYRPYTEAFF	TGTGCCAGCAGTTACAGGCCCTACACTGAAGCTTTCTTT
TRBV2	TRBD1	NA	TRBJ1-1	CASSDRGQGTEAFF	TGTGCCAGCAGTGACAGGGGGCAGGGCACTGAAGCTTTCTTT
TRBV7-2	NA	NA	TRBJ2-3	CASSFAVSTDTQYF	TGTGCCAGCAGCTTCGCAGTGAGCACAGATACGCAGTATTTT
TRBV7-9	NA	NA	TRBJ2-3	CASAMGPDTQYF	TGTGCCAGCGCGATGGGCCCAGATACGCAGTATTTT
TRBV5-1	TRBD2	NA	TRBJ2-3	CASSFFLAESTDTQYF	TGCGCCAGCAGCTTCTTCCTAGCGGAGAGCACAGATACGCAGTATTTT
TRBV18	NA	NA	TRBJ1-1	CASSPTGNTEAFF	TGTGCCAGCTCCCCGACAGGGAACACTGAAGCTTTCTTT
TRBV25-1	TRBD1	NA	TRBJ1-2	CASRGDRGPYGYTF	TGTGCCAGCAGGGGGGACAGGGGCCCTTATGGCTACACCTTC
TRBV5-1	NA	once	TRBJ1-6	CASSLVTGMSSYNSPLHF	TGCGCCAGCAGCTTGGTTACAGGGATGAGCTCCTATAATTCACCCCTCCACTTT
TRBV7-3	TRBD1	few	TRBJ1-6	CASSPGGTGGGPLHF	TGTGCCAGCAGCCCAGGCGGGACAGGGGGCGGACCCCTCCACTTT
TRBV28	TRBD2	NA	TRBJ2-1	CASNSSPLAGGYNEQFF	TGTGCCAGCAACTCTTCACCTTTAGCGGGGGGTTACAATGAGCAGTTCTTC
TRBV18	TRBD1	NA	TRBJ1-5	CASSRTGNNQPQHF	TGTGCCAGCTCAAGGACAGGGAACAATCAGCCCCAGCATTTT
TRBV14	NA	NA	TRBJ2-1	CASSQELRGAEQFF	TGTGCCAGCAGCCAAGAACTCCGGGGTGCTGAGCAGTTCTTC
TRBV19	NA	NA	TRBJ2-1	CASRADSYNEQFF	TGTGCCAGTAGAGCGGACTCCTACAATGAGCAGTTCTTC
TRBV4-1	NA	few	TRBJ1-6	CASSQEGPRVDSPLHF	TGCGCCAGCAGCCAAGAAGGCCCTCGGGTCGACTCACCCCTCCACTTT
TRBV5-1	NA	NA	TRBJ2-3	CASSLVKGVITDTQYF	TGCGCCAGCAGCTTGGTTAAGGGGGTCATCACAGATACGCAGTATTTT
TRBV18	TRBD1	NA	TRBJ1-2	CASSLDRGLGYGYTF	TGTGCCAGCTCACTGGACAGGGGGCTAGGCTATGGCTACACCTTC
TRBV9	TRBD1	few	TRBJ1-1	CASSPGQGIMNTEAFF	TGTGCCAGCAGCCCGGGACAGGGAATCATGAACACTGAAGCTTTCTTT
TRBV9	TRBD1	few	TRBJ1-5	CASSQGGSNQPQHF	TGTGCCAGCAGCCAAGGGGGCAGCAATCAGCCCCAGCATTTT
TRBV9	NA	NA	TRBJ2-5	CASRIQGIETQYF	TGTGCCAGCAGAATACAGGGAATTGAGACCCAGTACTTC
TRBV2	NA	NA	TRBJ2-1	CASSDGGPLLQWFF	TGTGCCAGCAGTGATGGGGGGCCTCTTCTACAATGGTTCTTC
TRBV19	TRBD1	NA	TRBJ2-5	CASSAPTGPRETQYF	TGTGCCAGTAGTGCGCCGACAGGGCCCCGGGAGACCCAGTACTTC
TRBV29-1	NA	NA	TRBJ2-5	CSVGLTQETQYF	TGCAGCGTTGGTCTGACACAAGAGACCCAGTACTTC
TRBV12-3/TRBV12-4	TRBD1	NA	TRBJ2-2	CATQTGVTGELFF	TGTGCCACCCAAACAGGGGTCACCGGGGAGCTGTTTTTT
TRBV30	TRBD1	once	TRBJ2-6	CAWLHRGGANVLTF	TGTGCCTGGCTACACAGGGGTGGGGCCAACGTCCTGACTTTC
TRBV19	NA	few	TRBJ1-5	CASKPRNIDQPQHF	TGTGCCAGCAAACCACGGAACATTGATCAGCCCCAGCATTTT
TRBV5-1	NA	few	TRBJ1-1	CASSLVEGHFNTEAFF	TGCGCCAGCAGCTTGGTTGAGGGACATTTTAACACTGAAGCTTTCTTT
TRBV6-1	NA	NA	TRBJ1-1	CASSESTVAFF	TGTGCCAGCAGTGAATCGACAGTAGCTTTCTTT
TRBV24-1	NA	once	TRBJ1-5	CATSPDRINQPQHF	TGTGCCACCAGCCCCGACAGGATTAATCAGCCCCAGCATTTT
TRBV18	TRBD2	NA	TRBJ2-1	CASSPTLAGGRNNEQFF	TGTGCCAGCTCACCCACTCTAGCGGGGGGGCGCAACAATGAGCAGTTCTTC
TRBV30	NA	NA	TRBJ1-2	CAWSVTGTNYGYTF	TGTGCCTGGAGTGTCACAGGGACTAACTATGGCTACACCTTC
TRBV24-1	NA	NA	TRBJ1-1	CATSKGGMNTEAFF	TGTGCCACCTCGAAAGGGGGAATGAACACTGAAGCTTTCTTT
TRBV28	NA	NA	TRBJ1-1	CASSLVVGEAFF	TGTGCCAGCAGTTTAGTTGTGGGGGAAGCTTTCTTT
TRBV7-2	NA	few	TRBJ2-4	CASSVELGIQYF	TGTGCCAGCAGCGTAGAGCTAGGAATTCAGTACTTC
TRBV18	TRBD2	NA	TRBJ2-1	CASSPAGGVRNEQFF	TGTGCCAGCTCACCAGCGGGGGGCGTTCGAAATGAGCAGTTCTTC